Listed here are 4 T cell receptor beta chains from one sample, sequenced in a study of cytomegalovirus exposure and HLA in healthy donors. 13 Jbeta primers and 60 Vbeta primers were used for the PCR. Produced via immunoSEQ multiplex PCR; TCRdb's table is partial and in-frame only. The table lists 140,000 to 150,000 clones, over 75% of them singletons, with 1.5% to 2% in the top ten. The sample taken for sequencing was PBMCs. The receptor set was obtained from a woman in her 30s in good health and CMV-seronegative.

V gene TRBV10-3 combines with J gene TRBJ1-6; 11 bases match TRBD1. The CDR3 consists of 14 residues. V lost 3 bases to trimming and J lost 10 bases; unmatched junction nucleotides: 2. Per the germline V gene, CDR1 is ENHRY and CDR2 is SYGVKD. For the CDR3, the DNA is TGTGCCATCAGTGATGGGACAGGGGGATCACCCCTCCACTTT. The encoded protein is CAISDGTGGSPLHF.

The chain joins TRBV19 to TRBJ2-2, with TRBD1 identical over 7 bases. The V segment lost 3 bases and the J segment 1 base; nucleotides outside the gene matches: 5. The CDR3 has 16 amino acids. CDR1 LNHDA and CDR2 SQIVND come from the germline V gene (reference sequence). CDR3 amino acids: CASSMPTGMNTGELFF. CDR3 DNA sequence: TGTGCCAGTAGTATGCCGACAGGGATGAACACCGGGGAGCTGTTTTTT.

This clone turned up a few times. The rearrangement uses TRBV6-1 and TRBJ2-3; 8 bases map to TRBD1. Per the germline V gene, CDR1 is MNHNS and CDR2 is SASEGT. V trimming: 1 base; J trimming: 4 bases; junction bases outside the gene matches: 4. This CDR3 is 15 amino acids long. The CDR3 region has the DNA TGTGCCAGCAGTGAAGACCAGGGGGCCGCAGATACGCAGTATTTT. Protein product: CASSEDQGAADTQYF.

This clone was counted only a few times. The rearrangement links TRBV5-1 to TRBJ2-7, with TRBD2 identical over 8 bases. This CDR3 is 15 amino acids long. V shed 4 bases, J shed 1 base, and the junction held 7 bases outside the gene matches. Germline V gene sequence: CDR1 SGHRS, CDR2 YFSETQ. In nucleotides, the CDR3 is TGCGCCAGCAGCCTCTTTCCGGGGGGGTCCTACGAGCAGTACTTC. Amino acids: CASSLFPGGSYEQYF.